The rows below give T cell receptor beta chains drawn from one sample of a study of blood T cell repertoires in COVID-19. The method was immunoSEQ multiplex PCR; TCRdb's version includes in-frame clones alone and lacks a portion of them. The sample consists of 87,000 or so clones, about 87% of them appearing once. Sequenced material: peripheral blood. These receptors were obtained from a human donor with acute or convalescent COVID-19. The donor label of this sample is uncertain. Each CDR3 is given with its conserved first and last residue. The order of the fields is clone size, D gene, V gene, J gene, CDR3 DNA, CDR3 protein. The D gene is left open where the match is weak. Clone size is not always given. Where it is, it says once, few, many or a class for expanded clones.

abundance: .; d_gene: TRBD1; v_gene: TRBV3-1/TRBV3-2; j_gene: TRBJ2-5; CDR3nt: TGTGCCAGCAGCAGACAGGGGGCGCAAGAGACCCAGTACTTC; CDR3aa: CASSRQGAQETQYF
abundance: .; d_gene: .; v_gene: TRBV29-1; j_gene: TRBJ2-7; CDR3nt: TGCAGCGTTGCAGTAGCAGTTTCCTACGAGCAGTACTTC; CDR3aa: CSVAVAVSYEQYF
abundance: .; d_gene: .; v_gene: TRBV6-6; j_gene: TRBJ1-2; CDR3nt: TGTGCCAGCAGTTATTCGGTCGGTGGGGAGAACTATGGCTACACCTTC; CDR3aa: CASSYSVGGENYGYTF
abundance: many; d_gene: TRBD2; v_gene: TRBV27; j_gene: TRBJ2-2; CDR3nt: TGTGCCAGCTCTACCATCACATCGGCCGGCGGGAGCGCCGGGGAGCTGTTTTTT; CDR3aa: CASSTITSAGGSAGELFF
abundance: few; d_gene: TRBD1; v_gene: TRBV7-2; j_gene: TRBJ2-7; CDR3nt: TGTGCCAGCAGCCTGGGACAGGGAAGCTCCTACGAGCAGTACTTC; CDR3aa: CASSLGQGSSYEQYF
abundance: .; d_gene: .; v_gene: TRBV19; j_gene: TRBJ2-2; CDR3nt: TGTGCCAGTAGTACCCTACTGCAGGCGAACACCGGGGAGCTGTTTTTT; CDR3aa: CASSTLLQANTGELFF
abundance: .; d_gene: TRBD1; v_gene: TRBV4-1; j_gene: TRBJ1-2; CDR3nt: TGCGCCAGCAGCCAAGACGGACAGGGGGTAGTCGGCTACACCTTC; CDR3aa: CASSQDGQGVVGYTF
abundance: .; d_gene: .; v_gene: TRBV5-1; j_gene: TRBJ2-7; CDR3nt: TGCGCCAGCAGCTTGGTAGGCGGGGACTACGAGCAGTACTTC; CDR3aa: CASSLVGGDYEQYF
abundance: .; d_gene: TRBD1; v_gene: TRBV14; j_gene: TRBJ2-3; CDR3nt: TGTGCCAGCAGCCAAGACCCCACAATGACAGGGGCCGTAGATACGCAGTATTTT; CDR3aa: CASSQDPTMTGAVDTQYF
abundance: few; d_gene: .; v_gene: TRBV5-1; j_gene: TRBJ2-3; CDR3nt: TGCGCCAGCAGCGAGGCGGTGTCGGCAGATACGCAGTATTTT; CDR3aa: CASSEAVSADTQYF
abundance: .; d_gene: .; v_gene: TRBV9; j_gene: TRBJ2-5; CDR3nt: TGTGCCAGCAGCCCCGGTGTGAATAGTCGATCCCGGGAGACCCAGTACTTC; CDR3aa: CASSPGVNSRSRETQYF
abundance: .; d_gene: TRBD1; v_gene: TRBV2; j_gene: TRBJ2-5; CDR3nt: TGTGCCAGCAGTGAGGACAGGGTTCAAGAGACCCAGTACTTC; CDR3aa: CASSEDRVQETQYF
abundance: .; d_gene: TRBD1; v_gene: TRBV28; j_gene: TRBJ2-1; CDR3nt: TGTGCCAGCAGAATGGGGACAGGGCAATCGAATGAGCAGTTCTTC; CDR3aa: CASRMGTGQSNEQFF
abundance: once; d_gene: TRBD1; v_gene: TRBV19; j_gene: TRBJ2-1; CDR3nt: TGTGCCAGTAGTCCCCGGACAGGGGCTTCCTACAATGAGCAGTTCTTC; CDR3aa: CASSPRTGASYNEQFF
abundance: once; d_gene: .; v_gene: TRBV6-1; j_gene: TRBJ1-2; CDR3nt: TGTGCCAGCAGTGAAAACTCGGGGGGGTATGGCTACACCTTC; CDR3aa: CASSENSGGYGYTF
abundance: few; d_gene: .; v_gene: TRBV9; j_gene: TRBJ2-3; CDR3nt: TGTGCCAGCAGCCCAGGAGGTTCCACAGATACGCAGTATTTT; CDR3aa: CASSPGGSTDTQYF
abundance: .; d_gene: .; v_gene: TRBV7-6; j_gene: TRBJ2-3; CDR3nt: TGTGCCAGCACCCCTACATATAGGGGTGGGAGCACAGATACGCAGTATTTT; CDR3aa: CASTPTYRGGSTDTQYF
abundance: .; d_gene: .; v_gene: TRBV5-1; j_gene: TRBJ2-7; CDR3nt: TGCGCCAGCAGCTTGGCAGGAGGATCCTACGAGCAGTACTTC; CDR3aa: CASSLAGGSYEQYF
abundance: .; d_gene: TRBD2; v_gene: TRBV11-3; j_gene: TRBJ2-1; CDR3nt: TGTGCCAGCAGCGCCAACCCGGGACTACTTACCGAGCAGTTCTTC; CDR3aa: CASSANPGLLTEQFF
abundance: .; d_gene: TRBD1; v_gene: TRBV19; j_gene: TRBJ2-6; CDR3nt: TGTGCCAGTAGTCCGGGGACAGACCTCTCTGGGGCCAACGTCCTGACTTTC; CDR3aa: CASSPGTDLSGANVLTF
abundance: .; d_gene: .; v_gene: TRBV6-5; j_gene: TRBJ2-7; CDR3nt: TGTGCCAGCAGTAACTGGGGGTACAGGGGAGGCGAGCAGTACTTC; CDR3aa: CASSNWGYRGGEQYF
abundance: .; d_gene: .; v_gene: TRBV7-2; j_gene: TRBJ1-1; CDR3nt: TGTGCCAGCAGCTTAGCGCAGGGGAGATACACTGAAGCTTTCTTT; CDR3aa: CASSLAQGRYTEAFF
abundance: once; d_gene: TRBD1; v_gene: TRBV7-8; j_gene: TRBJ2-1; CDR3nt: TGTGCCAGCAGCTCCAGGACAGGGATATCCTACAATGAGCAGTTCTTC; CDR3aa: CASSSRTGISYNEQFF
abundance: .; d_gene: TRBD2; v_gene: TRBV11-3; j_gene: TRBJ2-3; CDR3nt: TGTGCCAGCAGCTTAGTAGCGGGGGGTAGCTCAGATACGCAGTATTTT; CDR3aa: CASSLVAGGSSDTQYF
abundance: .; d_gene: .; v_gene: TRBV29-1; j_gene: TRBJ1-4; CDR3nt: TGCAGCGTTGAAGATCCAGTTACTAATGAAAAACTGTTTTTT; CDR3aa: CSVEDPVTNEKLFF